This TCR beta chain was identified during a study of blood T cell repertoires in COVID-19. Study-wide context: Samples came from the United States, Italy and Spain, spanning acute and convalescent COVID-19.

In the original workflow: The authors estimated nucleated cell counts from reference gene primer amplification. This table comes from immunoSEQ multiplex PCR, and its TCRdb copy is limited to in-frame clones, with some not included. V and J calls and clone size are copied from that table; D and trimming were computed from the DNA. The sample has about 220,000 clones; 88% are singletons. Which cohort a participant joined came from the clinical history participants gave. V gave up 0 bases and J gave up 3 bases; unmatched junction bases: 10. CDR1 is LGHDT and CDR2 is YNNKEL in the germline V gene (reference sequence). CDR3 length: 17 residues.

This chain links TRBV3-1 (or the pseudogene TRBV3-2) with TRBJ2-7, with TRBD2 matching 8 bases. The sequenced sample consisted of PBMCs or T cells enriched from blood (not recorded which). This clonotype was sampled from a woman aged 45-60 years with acute COVID-19. This chain's CDR3 is CASSQDDILAGRYEQYF. The CDR3 nucleotides read TGTGCCAGCAGCCAAGACGACATATTAGCGGGACGCTACGAGCAGTACTTC.